This passage covers 20 T cell receptor beta chains from one sample sequenced in a study of T cell repertoires in cytomegalovirus infection. Using its own MiXCR run on the reads, TCRdb lists one record per CDR3 protein. The table has hundreds of thousands of distinct CDR3 sequences, roughly a quarter seen once. Sequences were obtained from CD8+ T cells from PBMCs. The receptors here all came from a human donor in good health (CMV status not recorded). Some clones in this sample may be carry-over from other donors' samples.

The chain recombines TRBV29-1 with TRBJ2-1; D call uncertain. V was pared by 3 bases and J by 8 bases, with 11 bases between. Germline values: CDR1 SQVTM, CDR2 ANQGSEA. This CDR3 has 12 residues. CDR3 loop: CSVDNTGDEQFF. The CDR3 nucleotides are TGCAGCGTTGACAACACTGGGGATGAGCAGTTCTTC.

This clonotype was observed a few times. V and J are TRBV10-3 and TRBJ2-1; 9 bases match TRBD1. V was pared by 11 bases and J by 4 bases, with 12 bases of the junction left unmatched. The CDR3 totals 15 residues. Germline assignment: CDR1 ENHRY and CDR2 SYGVKD. CDR3 DNA sequence: TGTGCCTCAACCAAGGGACAGGGTATTTACAATGAGCAGTTCTTC. This gives the protein CASTKGQGIYNEQFF.

This clonotype has at least ten counts. This chain uses TRBV19 with TRBJ2-7, with D perhaps TRBD1 (5 bases). V was shortened by 5 bases and J by 0 bases, with 11 bases between the two germline ends. The CDR3 covers 14 residues. CDR1 and CDR2 from the germline V gene are LNHDA and SQIVND (reference sequence). CDR3 sequence reads: CASSPDTYSYEQYV. For the CDR3, the DNA is TGTGCCAGTAGTCCGGACACCTACTCCTACGAGCAGTACGTC.

The V and J genes are TRBV5-4 and TRBJ2-1, with TRBD1 as a possible D gene (5 bases). This CDR3 region has 13 residues. Germline values: CDR1 SGHNT, CDR2 YYREEE (reference sequence). V was shortened by 9 bases and J by 8 bases, with 18 bases between the two germline ends. DNA of the CDR3: TGTGCCACCAGAACAGGAAGTCTAGATGAGCAGTTCTTC. It is translated as CATRTGSLDEQFF.

This clonotype came up a few times. This chain connects TRBV7-9 to TRBJ2-5; 8 bases line up with TRBD2. CDR3 size: 17 residues. Germline CDR1 and CDR2: SEHNR and FQNEAQ (reference sequence). The V and J ends lost 5 bases and 1 base, in that order; junction bases with no gene match: 12. CDR3 in DNA: TGTGCCAGCAGCCCATCCGTGGTAGCGGGGTTCCAAGAGACCCAGTACTTC. This encodes CASSPSVVAGFQETQYF.

Concerning this clonotype: A read error is possible here, since a much larger clone lies one base away. This chain joins TRBV7-6 and TRBJ2-5; D is uncertain. Looked up from germline, CDR1 is SGHVS and CDR2 is FNYEAQ. Trimming left V 5 bases short and J 2 bases short, with 12 bases between. The CDR3 consists of 14 residues. The CDR3 bases are TGTGCCAGCAGCCCAATGGCGGAACAAGAGACCCAGTACTTC. Its protein product is CASSPMAEQETQYF.

This clonotype was found a few times. The V call is TRBV7-3, the J call TRBJ2-3; D is unclear. CDR1 is SGHTA, CDR2 FQGTGA, per germline. The length of the CDR3 is 15 residues. Trimming took off 5 bases at V and 2 bases at J, with 14 bases between the two ends. This CDR3 is CASSQSGRNTDTQYF. The CDR3 DNA follows: TGTGCCAGCAGCCAATCAGGCAGAAACACAGATACGCAGTATTTT.

The gene calls are TRBV7-8 and TRBJ2-1, with 9 bases identical to TRBD1. The V gene end was trimmed by 3 bases and the J gene end by 5 bases; junction bases not matched to a gene: 5. CDR3 size: 15 residues. Looked up from germline, CDR1 is SGHVS and CDR2 is FQNEAQ. The CDR3 nucleotides are TGTGCCAGCAGCTTTGACAGGGGGTCCCACAATGAGCAGTTCTTC. It specifies CASSFDRGSHNEQFF.

This clonotype was seen many times. The chain recombines TRBV7-6 with TRBJ2-2, with D hard to call. Between the trimmed V and J ends, which lost 2 bases and 5 bases, there was a span of 6 bases. The CDR3 runs to 13 residues. Germline V lookup: CDR1 SGHVS, CDR2 FNYEAQ. The CDR3 region is CASSLLETGELFF. The CDR3 DNA reads as TGTGCCAGCAGCTTATTAGAAACCGGGGAGCTGTTTTTT.

The V call is TRBV19, the J call TRBJ2-1, with D possibly being TRBD2 (5 bases). The CDR3 sequence is 15 residues long. V dropped 1 base and J dropped 2 bases, with 9 bases sitting between them. Germline loops: CDR1 LNHDA, CDR2 SQIVND (reference sequence). The CDR3 DNA is TGTGCCAGTAGTATAGTGTCCGGGACCTACAATGAGCAGTTCTTC. Protein: CASSIVSGTYNEQFF. The whole variable domain, filled in from reference TRBV19 and TRBJ2-1, reads DGGITQSPKYLFRKEGQNVTLSCEQNLNHDAMYWYRQDPGQGLRLIYYSQIVNDFQKGDIAEGYSVSREKKESFPLTVTSAQKNPTAFYLCASSIVSGTYNEQFFGPGTRLTVL.

The chain carries TRBV2 and TRBJ2-1, with 8 bases identical to TRBD1. The CDR3 loop spans 12 amino acids. CDR1 and CDR2 (germline): SNHLY, FYNNEI. V dropped 5 bases and J dropped 13; count of bases not matched to a gene: 7. The CDR3 region is CASSNRQGTQFF. CDR3 in DNA: TGTGCCAGCAGTAACAGACAGGGGACTCAGTTCTTC.

This clonotype was seen more than once but under ten times. This chain joins TRBV6-5 and TRBJ1-4, with 7 bases that match TRBD1. With V trimmed by 0 bases and J by 1 base, 8 bases remained unmatched. The CDR3 loop spans 18 amino acids. Germline CDR1 reads MNHEY; CDR2 reads SVGAGI. CDR3 nucleotides: TGTGCCAGCAGTTACTCAGGGGGCTATATGGGAACTAATGAAAAACTGTTTTTT. Residues: CASSYSGGYMGTNEKLFF.

This clonotype was detected many times. This chain joins TRBV7-2 and TRBJ1-2; unclear D gene. Between the trimmed V and J ends, which lost 11 bases and 5 bases, there was a span of 12 bases. The CDR3 has 11 amino acids. In germline, CDR1 is SGHTA, CDR2 FQGNSA. The CDR3 region has the DNA TGTGCCCTCCTCCGGGCGTATGGCTACACCTTC. Translation gives CALLRAYGYTF.

In this sample, this clonotype turned up a few times. The rearrangement links TRBV27 to TRBJ2-1; TRBD2 matches at 10 bases. V lost 2 bases to trimming and J lost 10 bases; unmatched junction nucleotides: 8. Germline loops: CDR1 MNHEY, CDR2 SMNVEV (reference sequence). The length of the CDR3 is 15 residues. The CDR3 DNA reads as TGTGCCAGCAGTTTAAGCGGGGGGGCCTCTCGGGAGCAGTTCTTC. This translates into CASSLSGGASREQFF.

This clonotype was found a few times. V and J are TRBV10-3 and TRBJ2-1, with TRBD1 matching 9 bases. The CDR3 consists of 14 residues. Trimming cost V 2 bases and J 8 bases; bases outside gene matches: 4. Germline V gene data show CDR1 as ENHRY and CDR2 as SYGVKD. As DNA, the CDR3 is TGTGCCATCAGTGAGCCGGGACAGGGCGATGAGCAGTTCTTC. This sequence encodes CAISEPGQGDEQFF.

The DNA of the CDR3 is TGTGCCACCGCCACTGGGGAGACCCAGTACTTC. Protein: CATATGETQYF. The genes are TRBV7-6 and TRBJ2-5; no clear D gene. This CDR3 spans 11 amino acids. V was pared by 10 bases and J by 5 bases, with 11 bases between. Germline CDR1 is SGHVS and CDR2 is FNYEAQ.

This clonotype was detected a few times. The chain joins TRBV5-1 to TRBJ2-3; TRBD2 aligns across 7 bases. The CDR3 contains 15 residues. Looked up from germline, CDR1 is SGHRS and CDR2 is YFSETQ. Losses at the gene ends were 0 bases for V and 2 bases for J; bases not matched to a gene: 3. The CDR3 DNA follows: TGCGCCAGCAGCTTGGTGGGGGGGATCACAGATACGCAGTATTTT. This encodes CASSLVGGITDTQYF.

This clonotype was found many times. The rearrangement joins TRBV7-2 to TRBJ2-1; 7 nucleotides align to TRBD1. Germline V CDR1 and CDR2: SGHTA, FQGNSA. Unmatched junction bases numbered 9, after V lost 6 bases and J lost 1 base. There are 16 residues in the CDR3. CDR3 amino acids: CASSSTGATSYNEQFF. The CDR3 DNA reads TGTGCCAGCAGTTCTACAGGGGCCACATCCTACAATGAGCAGTTCTTC.

This clonotype was counted a few times. CDR3 DNA: TGCAGTGCTCTCACGGGGGTTGGACTCACTGAAGCTTTCTTT. Residues: CSALTGVGLTEAFF. The chain uses TRBV20-1 and TRBJ1-1; weak D call: TRBD1 (5 bases). The CDR3 runs 14 residues. Germline loops: CDR1 DFQATT, CDR2 SNEGSKA (reference sequence). V was pared by 5 bases and J by 4 bases, with 17 bases between.

This clonotype was detected many times. The J gene is TRBJ2-1, the V gene TRBV12-5; D is uncertain. The ends were cut back, 2 bases at V and 3 bases at J, with 8 bases in the middle. Germline CDR1 reads LGHNT; CDR2 reads FRNRAP. This CDR3 has 14 residues. The CDR3 sequence is CASGLYGSYNEQFF. DNA for the CDR3: TGTGCTAGTGGTTTGTACGGCAGCTACAATGAGCAGTTCTTC.